The source of this T cell receptor beta chain is a study of T cells in Graves' hyperthyroidism and ophthalmopathy (dated by TCRdb to about 2019). Turning to the overall study: Peripheral blood was sampled at the time of initial diagnosis, prior to any treatment. To identify TCR V-J signatures that set the groups apart, the researchers used a discovery cohort of more than 95 patients, made up of some 41 with Graves' ophthalmopathy and 57 with stable Graves' hyperthyroidism. An independent validation cohort of around 19 hyperthyroidism patients and some 15 patients who later progressed to ophthalmopathy tested prospective prediction of ophthalmopathy. The 75 to 100 discovery patients were randomly split 7:3 into training and test sets. Thyroid tissue and blood T-cell repertoires from six Graves' hyperthyroidism patients were also compared in the study. Following sampling, methimazole starting at 30 mg daily was given to hyperthyroidism patients, and high-dose intravenous methylprednisolone was given to ophthalmopathy patients. The paper describes TCR Vbeta CDR3 sequencing of some 130 peripheral blood samples, made up of 43 ophthalmopathy patients, over 70 hyperthyroidism patients and 17 progressor patients.

The V end loses 0 bases and the J end loses 0 bases, and a stretch of 6 bases separates them. For CDR1 and CDR2, the germline V gene lists SGHRS and YFSETQ. The CDR3 has 14 amino acids, counting the end cysteine and phenylalanine. Only the CDR3 portion is preserved as DNA: 42 bases, with reading frame beginning at the first base. This clonotype has only one observation. The antigen it binds to is not known. Base qualities are not provided; no much larger clone lies one nucleotide away. One read alone is a weak basis. Graves' hyperthyroidism was defined as stable when no progression to ophthalmopathy occurred over 18 months of follow-up. The hyperthyroidism patients were between 18 and 65 years old and newly diagnosed, with a disease duration of less than 2 months. The study excluded patients with uncontrolled infections, other autoimmune diseases, pregnancy or lactation. Clinical symptoms, serum thyroxine and TRAb, thyroid ultrasound, and orbital computed tomography formed the basis for the diagnoses. Ficoll-Paque density gradient centrifugation was used to isolate PBMCs from around 10 ml of fresh peripheral blood. Total RNA was extracted using Trizol reagent, and RNA quality was assessed on an Agilent 2100 Bioanalyzer.

Results and caveats for the whole study, not just this receptor: In validation, progression to ophthalmopathy was predicted by the model with nearly 71% sensitivity and 72% to 85% specificity, a median of approximately 7.1 months before onset. No statistical method was used to fix the sample size in advance, and group allocation was not hidden from the investigators. A 13 V-J signature model separated ophthalmopathy from stable hyperthyroidism, with nearly 90% sensitivity and about 81% specificity in cross-validation and 80%/75% in testing. Most expanded thyroid clonotypes (frequency above 0.001) were also detected in blood, a finding suggesting that blood repertoires may reflect thyroid immune responses.

TCR beta CDR3 regions were amplified from RNA transcripts. A first-round RT-PCR of the TCR CDR3 used the HTBI primer set with the Qiagen OneStep RT-PCR kit. The libraries were constructed in a second round of multiplex PCR and then size-selected and purified. Paired-end sequencing of the libraries was performed with 100 bp reads on an Illumina HiSeq2000. The authors' pipeline ran thus. SOAPnuke was used to process the raw data, with reads discarded if the reads contained adapters or uncalled bases, had a mean Phred below 15, or lacked an exact constant-primer or identifier match. High-quality paired reads were merged with COPE v1.2.5, and unique nucleotide sequences were defined as clonotypes. MiTCR v1.1 was used to align the clonotypes against IMGT TRBV, TRBD and TRBJ reference segments. Only V-J combinations with frequency above 0.0001, covering 99% to 99.2% of repertoires, were analysed. The TCS score was defined as the ratio of F50 (clonal expansion) to E x V (chaos), calculated using BLOSUM62-based TCRdist between CDR3 peptides within each V-J. Welch's t-statistics and random forest reduced roughly 530 V-J features to around 14, which were used in a naive Bayes classifier (R e1071). Starting from the raw public reads, TCRdb applied fastp trimming at Q25, assembled clones with MiXCR and retained in-frame beta chains. When rows share a CDR3 protein, they turn into one entry using the most common DNA and genes. The V and J calls were determined by TCRdb, not by the authors. The sample yields approximately 510,000 distinct CDR3 sequences; more than 20% were counted once. The ten largest clones add up to about 25% of the sample.

The chain joins TRBV5-1 to TRBJ2-5, with the identity of the D gene unclear. Sequencing used blood. The source is a young man with Graves' hyperthyroidism. This receptor has the CDR3 CASSLVSDQETQYF. The DNA sequence is TGCGCCAGCAGCTTGGTTTCGGACCAAGAGACCCAGTACTTC.